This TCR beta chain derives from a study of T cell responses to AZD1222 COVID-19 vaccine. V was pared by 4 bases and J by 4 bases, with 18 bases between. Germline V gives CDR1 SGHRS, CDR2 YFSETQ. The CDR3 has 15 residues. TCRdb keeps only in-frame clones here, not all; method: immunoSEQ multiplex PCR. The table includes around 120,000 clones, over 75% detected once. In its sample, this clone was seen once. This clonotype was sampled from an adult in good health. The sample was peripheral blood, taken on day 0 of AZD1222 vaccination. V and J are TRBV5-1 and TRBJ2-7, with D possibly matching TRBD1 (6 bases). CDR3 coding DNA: TGCGCCAGCAGCCCAGCGCCGGGGCAGGGGTACGAGCAGTACTTC. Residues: CASSPAPGQGYEQYF.